This T cell receptor beta chain comes out of a study of beta chain features in type 1 diabetes. Expressed TCRB transcripts were sequenced because the isolated RNA had all been reverse transcribed beforehand. Libraries were prepared by immunoSEQ multiplex PCR; TCRdb keeps only in-frame clonotypes and omits some of them. The table lists 640,000 or so clones, about 14% of them singletons. Trimming left V 11 bases short and J 0 bases short, with 15 bases between. The CDR3 has 14 residues. Germline CDR1 SEHNR, CDR2 FQNEAQ (reference sequence). Study-level findings and limits: Across all four CD4+ subsets, people with type 1 diabetes showed modestly shorter TCRB CDR3s.

Comment on this clone: Its specificity is unknown.

The TCR comes from a man younger than 35 with type 1 diabetes. Sequenced input: naive CD4+ T cells from blood. This rearrangement joins TRBV7-9 to TRBJ2-3; D unclear. In nucleotides, the CDR3 is TGTGCCGCCCAGACTGGAGCTAGCACAGATACGCAGTATTTT. This encodes CAAQTGASTDTQYF. The whole variable domain, filled in from reference TRBV7-9 and TRBJ2-3, reads DTGVSQNPRHKITKRGQNVTFRCDPISEHNRLYWYRQTLGQGPEFLTYFQNEAQLEKSRLLSDRFSAERPKGSFSTLEIQRTEQGDSAMYLCAAQTGASTDTQYFGPGTRLTVL.